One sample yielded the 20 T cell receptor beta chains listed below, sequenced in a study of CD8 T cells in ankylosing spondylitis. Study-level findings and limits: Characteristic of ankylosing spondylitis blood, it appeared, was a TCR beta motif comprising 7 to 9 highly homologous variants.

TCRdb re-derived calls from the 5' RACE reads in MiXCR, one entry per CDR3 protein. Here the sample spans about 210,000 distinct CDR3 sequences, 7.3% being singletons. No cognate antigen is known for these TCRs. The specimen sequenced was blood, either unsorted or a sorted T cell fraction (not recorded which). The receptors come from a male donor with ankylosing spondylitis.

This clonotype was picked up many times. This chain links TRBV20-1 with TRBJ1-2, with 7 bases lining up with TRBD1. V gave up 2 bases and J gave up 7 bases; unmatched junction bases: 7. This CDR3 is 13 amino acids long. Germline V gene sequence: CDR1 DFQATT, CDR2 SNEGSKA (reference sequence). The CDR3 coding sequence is TGCAGTGCTAGATCTACAGGGGAGGGTGGCTACACCTTC. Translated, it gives CSARSTGEGGYTF.

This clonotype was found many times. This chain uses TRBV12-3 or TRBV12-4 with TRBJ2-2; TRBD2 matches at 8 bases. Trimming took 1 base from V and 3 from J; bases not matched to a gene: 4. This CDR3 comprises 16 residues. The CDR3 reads CASSLVGLGDTGELFF. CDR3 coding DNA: TGTGCCAGCAGTTTAGTGGGACTAGGGGACACCGGGGAGCTGTTTTTT.

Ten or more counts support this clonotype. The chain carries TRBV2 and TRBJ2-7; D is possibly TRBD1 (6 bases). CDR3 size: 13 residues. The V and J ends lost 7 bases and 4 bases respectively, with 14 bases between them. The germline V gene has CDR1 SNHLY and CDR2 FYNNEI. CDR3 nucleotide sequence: TGTGCCAGCAACCCCACAGGGCCGTACGAGCAGTACTTC. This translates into CASNPTGPYEQYF. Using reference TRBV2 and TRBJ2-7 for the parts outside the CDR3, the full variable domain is EPEVTQTPSHQVTQMGQEVILRCVPISNHLYFYWYRQILGQKVEFLVSFYNNEISEKSEIFDDQFSVERPDGSNFTLKIRSTKLEDSAMYFCASNPTGPYEQYFGPGTRLTVT.

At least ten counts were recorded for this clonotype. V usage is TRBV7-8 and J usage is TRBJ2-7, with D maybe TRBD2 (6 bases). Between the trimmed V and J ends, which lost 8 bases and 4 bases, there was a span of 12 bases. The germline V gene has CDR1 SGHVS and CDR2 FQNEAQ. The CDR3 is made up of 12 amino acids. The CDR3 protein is CASVGLAYEQYF. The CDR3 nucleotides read TGTGCCAGCGTGGGACTGGCGTACGAGCAGTACTTC.

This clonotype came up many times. CDR3 sequence reads: CASRHLDSSYEQYF. The CDR3 DNA follows: TGTGCCAGCAGGCACTTAGACAGCTCCTACGAGCAGTACTTC. This sequence joins TRBV6-1 and TRBJ2-7; weak D call: TRBD1 (5 bases). The length of the CDR3 is 14 residues. The germline CDR1 and CDR2 sequences are MNHNS and SASEGT. The V gene lost 6 bases and the J gene lost 0 bases, with 12 bases spanning the gap.

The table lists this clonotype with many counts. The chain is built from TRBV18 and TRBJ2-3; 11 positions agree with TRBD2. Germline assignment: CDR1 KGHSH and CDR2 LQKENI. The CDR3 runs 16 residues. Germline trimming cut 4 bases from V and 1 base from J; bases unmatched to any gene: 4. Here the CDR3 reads CASSRGTSGRTDTQYF. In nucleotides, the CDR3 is TGTGCCAGCTCACGCGGGACTAGCGGCCGCACAGATACGCAGTATTTT.

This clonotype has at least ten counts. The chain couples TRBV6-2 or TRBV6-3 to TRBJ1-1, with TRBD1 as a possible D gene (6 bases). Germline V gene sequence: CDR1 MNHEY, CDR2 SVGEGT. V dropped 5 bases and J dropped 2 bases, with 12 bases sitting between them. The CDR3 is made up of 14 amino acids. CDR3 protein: CASSLTGANTEAFF. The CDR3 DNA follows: TGTGCCAGCAGTCTGACAGGTGCTAACACTGAAGCTTTCTTT.

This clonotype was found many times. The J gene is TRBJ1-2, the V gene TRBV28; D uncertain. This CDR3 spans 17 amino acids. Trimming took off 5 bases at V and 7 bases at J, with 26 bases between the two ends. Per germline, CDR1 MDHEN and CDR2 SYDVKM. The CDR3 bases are TGTGCCAGCAGTACTTCCTTCCTGGACCGCAGAAGGAGTGGCTACACCTTC. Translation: CASSTSFLDRRRSGYTF.

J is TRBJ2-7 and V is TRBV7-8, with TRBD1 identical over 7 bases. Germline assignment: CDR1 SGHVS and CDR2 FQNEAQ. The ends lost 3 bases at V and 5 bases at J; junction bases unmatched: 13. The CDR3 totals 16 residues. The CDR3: CASSFDGQAGRNEQYF. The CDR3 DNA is TGTGCCAGCAGCTTCGATGGACAGGCCGGTCGGAACGAGCAGTACTTC. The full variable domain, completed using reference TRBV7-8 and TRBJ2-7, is GAGVSQSPRYKVAKRGQDVALRCDPISGHVSLFWYQQALGQGPEFLTYFQNEAQLDKSGLPSDRFFAERPEGSVSTLKIQRTQQEDSAVYLCASSFDGQAGRNEQYFGPGTRLTVT.

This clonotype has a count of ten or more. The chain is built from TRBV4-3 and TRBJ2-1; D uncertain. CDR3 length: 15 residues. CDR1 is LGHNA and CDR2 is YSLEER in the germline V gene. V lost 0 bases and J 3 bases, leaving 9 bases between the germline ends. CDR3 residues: CASSQDSSSYNEQFF. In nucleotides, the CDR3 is TGCGCCAGCAGCCAAGATTCCAGTAGCTACAATGAGCAGTTCTTC.

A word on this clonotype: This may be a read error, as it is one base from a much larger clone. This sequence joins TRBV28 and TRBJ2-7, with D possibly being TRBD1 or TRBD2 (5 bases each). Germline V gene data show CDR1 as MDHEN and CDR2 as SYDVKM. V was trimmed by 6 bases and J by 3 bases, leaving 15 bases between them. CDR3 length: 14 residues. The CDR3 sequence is CASRGVAEIYEQYF. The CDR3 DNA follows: TGTGCCAGCAGGGGGGTGGCAGAGATCTACGAGCAGTACTTC.

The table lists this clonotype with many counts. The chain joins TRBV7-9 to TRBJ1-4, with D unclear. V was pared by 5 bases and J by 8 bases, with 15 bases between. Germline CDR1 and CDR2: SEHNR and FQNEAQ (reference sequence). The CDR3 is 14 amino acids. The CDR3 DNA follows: TGTGCCAGCAGCCTGTCGGAGTTGGTGGAAAAACTGTTTTTT. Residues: CASSLSELVEKLFF.

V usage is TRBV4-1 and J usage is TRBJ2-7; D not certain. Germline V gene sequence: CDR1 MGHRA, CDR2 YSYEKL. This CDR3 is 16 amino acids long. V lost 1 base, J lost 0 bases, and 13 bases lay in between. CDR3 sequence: CASSQGFGGASYEQYF. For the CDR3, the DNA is TGCGCCAGCAGCCAAGGGTTTGGCGGTGCCTCCTACGAGCAGTACTTC.

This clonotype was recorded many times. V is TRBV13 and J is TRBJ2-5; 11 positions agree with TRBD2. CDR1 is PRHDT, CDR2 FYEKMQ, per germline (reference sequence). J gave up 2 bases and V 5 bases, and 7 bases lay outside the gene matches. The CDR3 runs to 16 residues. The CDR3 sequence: CASSARTSGLQETQYF. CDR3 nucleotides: TGTGCCAGCAGCGCTCGGACTAGCGGGTTACAAGAGACCCAGTACTTC.

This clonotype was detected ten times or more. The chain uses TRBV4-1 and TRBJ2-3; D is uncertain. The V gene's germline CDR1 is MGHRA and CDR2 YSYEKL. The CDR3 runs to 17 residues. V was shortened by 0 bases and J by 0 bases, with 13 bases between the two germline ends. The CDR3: CASSQDPWADSTDTQYF. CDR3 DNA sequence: TGCGCCAGCAGCCAAGATCCGTGGGCAGACAGCACAGATACGCAGTATTTT.

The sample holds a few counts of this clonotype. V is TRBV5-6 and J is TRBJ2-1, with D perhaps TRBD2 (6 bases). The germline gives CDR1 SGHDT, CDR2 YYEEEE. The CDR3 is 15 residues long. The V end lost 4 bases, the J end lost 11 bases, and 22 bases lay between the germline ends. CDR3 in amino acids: CASSPGRGGRRKQFF. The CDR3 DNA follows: TGTGCCAGCAGCCCAGGGCGGGGTGGCCGTAGGAAGCAGTTCTTC.

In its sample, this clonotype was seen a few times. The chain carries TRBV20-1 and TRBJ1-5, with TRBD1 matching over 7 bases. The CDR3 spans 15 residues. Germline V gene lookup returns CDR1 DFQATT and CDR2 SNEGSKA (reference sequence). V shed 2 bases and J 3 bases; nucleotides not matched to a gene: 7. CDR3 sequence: CSARPTGIANQPQHF. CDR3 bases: TGCAGTGCTAGACCGACAGGGATAGCCAATCAGCCCCAGCATTTT.

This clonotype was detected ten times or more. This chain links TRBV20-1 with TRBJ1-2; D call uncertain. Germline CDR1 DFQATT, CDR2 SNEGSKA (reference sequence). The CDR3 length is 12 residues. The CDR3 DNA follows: TGCAGCGGAGAGGGCGACAACTATGGCTACACCTTC. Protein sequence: CSGEGDNYGYTF.

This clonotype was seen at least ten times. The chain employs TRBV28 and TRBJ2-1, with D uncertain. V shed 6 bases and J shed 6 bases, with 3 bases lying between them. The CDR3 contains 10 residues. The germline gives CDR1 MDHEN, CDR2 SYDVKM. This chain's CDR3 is CASSINEQFF. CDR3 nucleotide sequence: TGTGCCAGCAGCATCAATGAGCAGTTCTTC.

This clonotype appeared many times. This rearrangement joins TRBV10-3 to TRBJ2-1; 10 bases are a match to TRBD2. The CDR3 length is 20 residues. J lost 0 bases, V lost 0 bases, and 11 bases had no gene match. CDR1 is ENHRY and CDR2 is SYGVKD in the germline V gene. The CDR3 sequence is CAISESTLPSGSSSYNEQFF. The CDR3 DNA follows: TGTGCCATCAGTGAGTCGACTCTTCCTAGCGGGAGTTCCTCCTACAATGAGCAGTTCTTC.